A single sample gave rise to the 21 T cell receptor beta chains below, sequenced in a study of T-cell reconstitution after alpha-beta-depleted transplantation in children. Unique molecular identifiers were incorporated into the prepared TCRbeta library. In TCRdb, the PCR reads were re-called with MiXCR into one record per CDR3 protein. The sample includes 450,000 to 700,000 distinct CDR3 sequences, roughly 30% of them seen just once. The specimen comprised PBMCs, sampled before TCRalphabeta/CD19-depleted stem cell transplant. All receptors come from a boy less than two years old with Wiskott-Aldrich syndrome, due to receive a stem cell transplant.

This rearrangement joins TRBV5-1 to TRBJ2-5; TRBD2 aligns across 9 bases. This CDR3 spans 15 amino acids. CDR1 is SGHRS and CDR2 is YFSETQ in the germline V gene. Trimming took 3 bases from V and 2 from J; bases not matched to a gene: 5. The CDR3 reads CASSWNSGRQETQYF. The CDR3 coding sequence is TGCGCCAGCAGCTGGAATAGCGGGAGACAAGAGACCCAGTACTTC.

This chain uses TRBV29-1 with TRBJ2-5; either TRBD1 or TRBD2 may fit D (5 bases each). The germline V and J ends were trimmed by 8 bases and 2 bases, with 15 bases remaining between them. This CDR3 spans 13 amino acids. Germline assignment: CDR1 SQVTM and CDR2 ANQGSEA. CDR3 sequence reads: CSSAGRAQETQYF. In nucleotides, the CDR3 is TGCAGCTCCGCGGGCAGGGCTCAAGAGACCCAGTACTTC.

The J gene is TRBJ2-7, the V gene TRBV10-3, with D tentatively TRBD1 (5 bases). The CDR3 is 14 residues long. The germline V gene encodes CDR1 ENHRY and CDR2 SYGVKD. V dropped 5 bases and J dropped 0 bases, with 11 bases sitting between them. The CDR3 bases are TGTGCCATCAGTCAGGGTCCAACCTCCTACGAGCAGTACTTC. Encoded protein: CAISQGPTSYEQYF.

This clonotype has just a few counts. The chain has TRBV27 and TRBJ2-1; 8 positions match TRBD2. V was clipped by 4 bases and J by 3 bases; unmatched bases: 11. The CDR3 is made up of 17 amino acids. CDR1 and CDR2 (germline): MNHEY, SMNVEV (reference sequence). CDR3 region: CASSSFSSGSFYNEQFF. CDR3 DNA sequence: TGTGCCAGCAGTTCGTTCTCCAGCGGGAGTTTCTACAATGAGCAGTTCTTC.

Only a few counts were recorded for this clonotype. The CDR3 spells CASSQEEGTSGIPSNEQFF. The CDR3 region has the DNA TGCGCCAGCAGCCAAGAAGAGGGGACTAGCGGGATACCGAGCAATGAGCAGTTCTTC. The gene calls are TRBV4-1 and TRBJ2-1; 13 nucleotides line up with TRBD2. V dropped 0 bases and J dropped 6; count of bases not matched to a gene: 11. The CDR3 contains 19 residues. CDR1 is MGHRA, CDR2 YSYEKL, per germline.

The CDR3: CASRLGQGAELYEQYF. The DNA for the CDR3 is TGTGCCAGCAGACTCGGACAGGGGGCAGAGCTCTACGAGCAGTACTTC. The chain combines TRBV6-5 with TRBJ2-7; TRBD1 agrees at 11 bases. CDR3 size: 16 residues. J gave up 3 bases and V 6 bases, and 10 bases lay outside the gene matches. Germline CDR1 MNHEY, CDR2 SVGAGI.

The CDR3 DNA reads as TGCGCCAGCAGCCGACAGCTAATGAACACTGAAGCTTTCTTT. Amino acids: CASSRQLMNTEAFF. This chain uses TRBV4-1 with TRBJ1-1, with D possibly TRBD1 on 5 matching bases. The CDR3 loop spans 14 amino acids. V lost 4 bases and J lost 0, with 9 bases in between. CDR1 and CDR2 (germline): MGHRA, YSYEKL.

The CDR3: CASSQDNEQYF. The DNA for the CDR3 is TGTGCCAGCAGCCAAGATAACGAGCAGTACTTC. This chain uses TRBV4-2 with TRBJ2-7, with D hard to call. Germline CDR1 is LGHNA and CDR2 is YNFKEQ. Trimming removed 0 bases at V and 5 bases at J, with 2 bases between. This CDR3 comprises 11 residues.

J is TRBJ2-5 and V is TRBV12-3 or TRBV12-4; 7 positions agree with TRBD2. V lost 3 bases, J lost 3 bases, and 4 bases stayed unmatched. The length of the CDR3 is 14 residues. The CDR3 DNA reads TGTGCCAGCAGTTTCAGCGGGACTGAAGAGACCCAGTACTTC. Amino acid sequence: CASSFSGTEETQYF.

As to this clonotype: One junction end does not reproduce the germline sequence, and a read error may be involved. Here the CDR3 reads CASRLGQGKIRSADTQYF. The CDR3 region has the DNA TGTGCCAGCAGGTTGGGACAGGGGAAAATAAGGTCGGCAGATACGCAGTATTTT. This chain links TRBV5-5 with TRBJ2-3; 10 bases are shared with TRBD1. This CDR3 is built from 18 residues. Germline V lookup: CDR1 SGHKS, CDR2 YYEKEE (reference sequence).

J is TRBJ2-5 and V is TRBV7-3; no clear D. In germline, CDR1 is SGHTA, CDR2 FQGTGA. V was cut by 0 bases and J by 3 bases, with 5 bases left in between. The CDR3 extends over 13 amino acids. DNA of the CDR3: TGTGCCAGCAGCTTAACTCCTGAAGAGACCCAGTACTTC. Translation: CASSLTPEETQYF.

The rearrangement links TRBV7-2 to TRBJ2-7; D not resolved. The germline gives CDR1 SGHTA, CDR2 FQGNSA. CDR3 length equals 13 residues. Trimming stripped 5 bases from V and 0 bases from J, with 8 bases between. Here the CDR3 reads CASSPRTSYEQYF. For the CDR3, the DNA is TGTGCCAGCAGCCCAAGGACCTCCTACGAGCAGTACTTC.

The gene calls are TRBV10-3 and TRBJ1-3; D possibly corresponds to TRBD1 (5 bases). Germline-derived CDR1 and CDR2 are ENHRY and SYGVKD. This CDR3 is 14 amino acids long. V gave up 6 bases and J gave up 1 base, with 10 bases separating them. The CDR3 is CAISPGGSGNTIYF. CDR3 nucleotides: TGTGCCATCAGCCCCGGGGGGTCTGGAAACACCATATATTTT.

The chain links TRBV24-1 to TRBJ2-3, with D hard to call. The V and J ends lost 3 bases and 6 bases respectively, with 6 bases between them. The CDR3 loop spans 12 amino acids. Germline V CDR1 and CDR2: KGHDR, SFDVKD. CDR3: CATSDGGDTQYF. The CDR3 DNA is TGTGCCACCAGTGATGGTGGGGATACGCAGTATTTT.

This clonotype was seen a handful of times. CDR3 DNA: TGCAGTGCTCTTCGGCGGGAGGTCACCGGGGAGCTGTTTTTT. Encoded protein: CSALRREVTGELFF. The chain couples TRBV20-1 to TRBJ2-2; TRBD2 agrees at 8 bases. This CDR3 is built from 14 residues. Germline lookup yields CDR1 DFQATT and CDR2 SNEGSKA (reference sequence). V lost 5 bases, J lost 4 bases, and 6 bases stayed unmatched.

Only a few counts were recorded for this clonotype. The chain employs TRBV9 and TRBJ2-2; D may be TRBD2 (6 bases). Trimming removed 0 bases from V and 7 bases from J, with 16 bases in between. The CDR3 has 16 amino acids. The germline V gene encodes CDR1 SGDLS and CDR2 YYNGEE. The CDR3 sequence: CASSVAPTGADGELFF. Written as DNA, the CDR3 is TGTGCCAGCAGCGTAGCCCCGACGGGAGCTGACGGGGAGCTGTTTTTT.

The genes are TRBV5-1 and TRBJ2-2; D remains ambiguous. The V gene's germline CDR1 is SGHRS and CDR2 YFSETQ. CDR3 length: 15 residues. The germline V and J ends were trimmed by 1 base and 0 bases, with 7 bases remaining between them. The CDR3 sequence: CASSLRNTNTGELFF. The DNA of the CDR3 is TGCGCCAGCAGCTTGAGGAACACGAACACCGGGGAGCTGTTTTTT.

The J gene is TRBJ2-3, the V gene TRBV7-2, with 13 positions matching TRBD2. The ends lost 5 bases at V and 5 bases at J; junction bases unmatched: 4. This CDR3 spans 15 amino acids. CDR1 is SGHTA and CDR2 is FQGNSA in the germline V gene. The chain's CDR3 is CASSRTSGSLDTQYF. The CDR3 DNA follows: TGTGCCAGCAGCCGGACTAGCGGGAGTTTAGATACGCAGTATTTT.

This clonotype was detected only a few times. J is TRBJ2-2 and V is TRBV4-1, with D perhaps matching TRBD2 (6 bases). The CDR3 is 15 residues long. Trimming removed 4 bases from V and 4 bases from J, with 13 bases in between. The germline V gene has CDR1 MGHRA and CDR2 YSYEKL. CDR3 in DNA: TGCGCCAGCAGCCCGTTAGCGGAGATCACCGGGGAGCTGTTTTTT. It codes for CASSPLAEITGELFF.

V usage is TRBV11-1 and J usage is TRBJ2-1; TRBD2 matches 13 bases. This CDR3 has 18 amino acids. Looked up from germline, CDR1 is SGHAT and CDR2 is FQDESV (reference sequence). V dropped 1 base and J dropped 0; count of bases not matched to a gene: 3. DNA for the CDR3: TGTGCCAGCAGCTTAGTGGGACTAGCGGGAAGCTCCTACAATGAGCAGTTCTTC. It encodes CASSLVGLAGSSYNEQFF.

V usage is TRBV7-9 and J usage is TRBJ1-2, with TRBD1 identical over 7 bases. Germline V gene lookup returns CDR1 SEHNR and CDR2 FQNEAQ (reference sequence). The CDR3 length is 13 residues. With V trimmed by 6 bases and J by 4 bases, 5 bases remained unmatched. Written as DNA, the CDR3 is TGTGCCAGCAGACAGACAGGGTCCTATGGCTACACCTTC. It specifies CASRQTGSYGYTF.